The present T cell receptor beta chain was sequenced within a study of blood T cell repertoires in COVID-19. Turning to the study itself: The United States, Italy and Spain were the sources of the acute and convalescent COVID-19 samples.

How the authors handled the data: Estimation of nucleated cell counts was performed using reference gene primer amplification. Clones were read by immunoSEQ multiplex PCR, and TCRdb kept only the in-frame ones, dropping some. The V and J calls and clone size are taken from that table; D and trimming were inferred from the DNA. The table has around 250,000 clones, 86% seen once; the top ten hold 5% to 6%. The CDR3 is 15 amino acids. V lost 4 bases to trimming and J lost 10 bases, with 17 bases between them. CDR1 and CDR2 from the germline V gene are MNHEY and SVGAGI. V is TRBV6-5 and J is TRBJ1-6; weak D call: TRBD1 (6 bases). The sequence derives from a woman of 80 years or more with COVID-19, enrolled during active disease. The source material was peripheral blood. CDR3 amino acids: CASSFTTGLGSPLHF. CDR3 sequence (DNA): TGTGCCAGCAGTTTCACGACAGGCCTAGGCTCACCCCTCCACTTT.